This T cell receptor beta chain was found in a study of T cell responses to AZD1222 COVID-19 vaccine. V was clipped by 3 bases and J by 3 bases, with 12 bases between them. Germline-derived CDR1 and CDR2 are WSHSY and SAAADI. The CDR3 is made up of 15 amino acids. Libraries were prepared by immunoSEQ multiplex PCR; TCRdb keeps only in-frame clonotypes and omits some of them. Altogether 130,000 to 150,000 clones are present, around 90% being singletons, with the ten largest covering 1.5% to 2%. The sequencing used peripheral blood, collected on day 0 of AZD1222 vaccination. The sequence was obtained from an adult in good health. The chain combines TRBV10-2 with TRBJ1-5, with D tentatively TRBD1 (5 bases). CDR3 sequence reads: CASSDRQGFNQPQHF. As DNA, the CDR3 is TGCGCCAGCAGTGACCGGCAGGGTTTCAATCAGCCCCAGCATTTT.